What follows describes a single T cell receptor (beta chain). Its antigen is still unknown. No base quality information exists; no much larger clone differs at one position. RNA was extracted using the RNeasy kit, and about 0.5 to 1 microgram was reverse transcribed with random hexamers. The immunoSEQ multiplex PCR assay, covering 54 Vbeta and 13 Jbeta segments, was used to amplify TCR beta CDR3 regions. PCR amplification bias was corrected using a synthetic template baseline for primer optimization and computational correction. Processing in the source paper ran as follows. Reads were assigned to V, D and J genes according to IMGT and analyzed in immunoSEQ Analyzer, with only productive sequences retained. Clonality was calculated as one minus the Shannon entropy normalized by log2 of the number of productive unique sequences. For each patient and control, public and private clones were evaluated among the 100 most prevalent clones. A clone was defined as Susac-specific if it was absent from the healthy and MS cohorts, from 1052 published viral clones and from other ImmuneACCESS disease sequences. TCRdb's own reprocessing of the public reads used fastp at Q25 and MiXCR and kept productive beta chains. A single entry per CDR3 protein holds the most common genes and DNA from its merged rows. These V and J calls are TCRdb output, not the study's own analysis. Present in this sample are over 140,000 distinct CDR3 sequences, 85% to 95% of which were seen just once. The ten top clones hold 0.14% of the sample.

This specimen comes from a study of CD8 T cells in Susac syndrome (dated by TCRdb to the late 2010s). With regard to the full study: Of the Susac syndrome patients who were sequenced, under 10 were in clinical remission while more than five had clinically active disease. Whether CD8+ T cell activation and differentiation in Susac syndrome was antigen driven was tested using repertoire sequencing. Susac syndrome patients were therapy-naive, on corticosteroids (some also receiving IVIg), or on IVIg alone at blood withdrawal. What the research found in general, with its limitations: The TCR sequencing and HLA analysis was acknowledged to have included a relatively small number of individuals. No clonal expansion was detected in the CD4+ T cell repertoire of Susac syndrome patients.

The CDR3, cysteine through phenylalanine, is 13 amino acids long. The CDR3 DNA has 39 bases and is translated from base 1. For CDR1 and CDR2, the germline V gene lists SGHVS and FQNEAQ. V is shortened by 3 bases, J by 2 bases, and the region joining them spans 7 bases. Peripheral blood CD8+ and CD4+ T cells from healthy donors, Susac syndrome patients and multiple sclerosis patients were profiled using high-throughput TCR beta sequencing. The Susac syndrome patients fulfilled recently defined diagnostic criteria for either definite or probable disease. Bulk CD8+ and CD4+ T cells were purified by magnetic negative isolation, whereas CD8+ TEMRA cells were enriched by FACS. Blood was drawn into EDTA tubes, processed within 24 hours, and PBMCs were isolated by density gradient centrifugation. PBMCs intended for TCR sequencing were frozen in liquid nitrogen and were later thawed in a 37 degrees C water bath. Purity of sorted or isolated CD4+, CD8+ and CD8+ TEMRA cells was at least 90%.

The sample taken for sequencing was CD4+ T cells from PBMCs. The receptor was derived from a human donor with Susac syndrome. The V gene is TRBV7-8 and the J gene is TRBJ1-2, with the D gene uncertain. The DNA is TGTGCCAGCAGCTTGTCAGAGAACTATGGCTACACCTTC. It specifies CASSLSENYGYTF.